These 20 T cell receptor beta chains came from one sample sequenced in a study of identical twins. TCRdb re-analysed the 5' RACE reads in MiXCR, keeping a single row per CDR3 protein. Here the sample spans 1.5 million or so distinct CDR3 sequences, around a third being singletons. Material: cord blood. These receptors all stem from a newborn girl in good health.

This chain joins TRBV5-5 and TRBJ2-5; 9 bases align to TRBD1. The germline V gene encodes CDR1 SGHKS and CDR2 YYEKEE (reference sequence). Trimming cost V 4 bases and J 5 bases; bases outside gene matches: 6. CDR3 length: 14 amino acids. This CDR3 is CASSPQGAKETQYF. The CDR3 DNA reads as TGTGCCAGCAGCCCACAGGGGGCTAAGGAGACCCAGTACTTC.

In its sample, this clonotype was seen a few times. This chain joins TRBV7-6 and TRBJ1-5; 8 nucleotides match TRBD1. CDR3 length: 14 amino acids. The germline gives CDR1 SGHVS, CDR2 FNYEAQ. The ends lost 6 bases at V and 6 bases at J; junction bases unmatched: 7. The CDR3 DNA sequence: TGTGCCAGCAGTCTTAACAGGGGGTCTCAGCCCCAGCATTTT. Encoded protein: CASSLNRGSQPQHF.

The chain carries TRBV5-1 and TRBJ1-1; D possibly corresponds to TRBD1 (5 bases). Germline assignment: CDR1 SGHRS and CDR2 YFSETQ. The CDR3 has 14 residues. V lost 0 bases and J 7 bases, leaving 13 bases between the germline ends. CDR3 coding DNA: TGCGCCAGCAGCTTGGGAACAGGCCAATTTGAAGCTTTCTTT. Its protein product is CASSLGTGQFEAFF.

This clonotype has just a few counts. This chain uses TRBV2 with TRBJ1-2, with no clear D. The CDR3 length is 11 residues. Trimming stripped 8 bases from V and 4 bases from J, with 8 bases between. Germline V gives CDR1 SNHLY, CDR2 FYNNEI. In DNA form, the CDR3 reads TGTGCCAGCGCCCCACCCTATGGCTACACCTTC. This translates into CASAPPYGYTF.

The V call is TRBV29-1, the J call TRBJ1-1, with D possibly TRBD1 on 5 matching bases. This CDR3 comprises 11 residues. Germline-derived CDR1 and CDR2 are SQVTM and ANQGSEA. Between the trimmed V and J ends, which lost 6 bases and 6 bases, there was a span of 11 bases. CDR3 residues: CSVGTVSEAFF. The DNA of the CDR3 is TGCAGCGTCGGGACGGTTTCTGAAGCTTTCTTT. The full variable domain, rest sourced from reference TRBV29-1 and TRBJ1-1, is SAVISQKPSRDICQRGTSLTIQCQVDSQVTMMFWYRQQPGQSLTLIATANQGSEATYESGFVIDKFPISRPNLTFSTLTVSNMSPEDSSIYLCSVGTVSEAFFGQGTRLTVV.

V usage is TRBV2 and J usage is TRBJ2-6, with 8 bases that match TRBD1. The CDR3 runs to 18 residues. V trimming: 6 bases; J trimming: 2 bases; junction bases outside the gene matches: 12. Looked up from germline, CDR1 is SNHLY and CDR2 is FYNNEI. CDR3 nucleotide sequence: TGTGCCAGCAGATCCAGGACAGGGTATGTGGCTGGGGCCAACGTCCTGACTTTC. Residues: CASRSRTGYVAGANVLTF.

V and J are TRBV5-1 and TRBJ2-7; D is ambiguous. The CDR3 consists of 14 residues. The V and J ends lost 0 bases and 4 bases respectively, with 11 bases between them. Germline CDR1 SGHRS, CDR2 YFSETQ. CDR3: CASSLASGEYEQYF. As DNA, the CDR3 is TGCGCCAGCAGCTTGGCAAGTGGAGAGTACGAGCAGTACTTC. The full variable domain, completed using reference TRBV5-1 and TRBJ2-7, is KAGVTQTPRYLIKTRGQQVTLSCSPISGHRSVSWYQQTPGQGLQFLFEYFSETQRNKGNFPGRFSGRQFSNSRSEMNVSTLELGDSALYLCASSLASGEYEQYFGPGTRLTVT.

As DNA, the CDR3 is TGTGCCAGCAGTGGTGAGTGGGCAGATACGCAGTATTTT. Residues: CASSGEWADTQYF. J is TRBJ2-3 and V is TRBV27; D unresolved. V dropped 5 bases and J dropped 4 bases, with 10 bases sitting between them. From germline, CDR1 is MNHEY and CDR2 SMNVEV (reference sequence). The CDR3 consists of 13 residues.

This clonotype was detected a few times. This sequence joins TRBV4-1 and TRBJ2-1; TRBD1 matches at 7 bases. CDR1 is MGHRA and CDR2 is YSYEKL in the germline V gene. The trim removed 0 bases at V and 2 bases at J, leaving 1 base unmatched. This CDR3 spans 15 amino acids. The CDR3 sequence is CASSQDGQAYNEQFF. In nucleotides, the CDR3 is TGCGCCAGCAGCCAAGACGGACAGGCCTACAATGAGCAGTTCTTC.

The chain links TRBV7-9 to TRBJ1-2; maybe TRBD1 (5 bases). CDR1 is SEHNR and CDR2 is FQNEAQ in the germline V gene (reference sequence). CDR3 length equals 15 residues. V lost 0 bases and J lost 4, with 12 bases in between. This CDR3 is CASSLAAGQGYGYTF. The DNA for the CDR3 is TGTGCCAGCAGCTTAGCGGCCGGGCAGGGCTATGGCTACACCTTC.

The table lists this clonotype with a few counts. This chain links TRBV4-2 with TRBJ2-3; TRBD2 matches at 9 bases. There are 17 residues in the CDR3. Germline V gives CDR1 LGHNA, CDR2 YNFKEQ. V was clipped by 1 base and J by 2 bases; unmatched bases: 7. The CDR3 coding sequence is TGTGCCAGCAGCCAAGGGCAGCGGGGGGACGTCACAGATACGCAGTATTTT. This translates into CASSQGQRGDVTDTQYF.

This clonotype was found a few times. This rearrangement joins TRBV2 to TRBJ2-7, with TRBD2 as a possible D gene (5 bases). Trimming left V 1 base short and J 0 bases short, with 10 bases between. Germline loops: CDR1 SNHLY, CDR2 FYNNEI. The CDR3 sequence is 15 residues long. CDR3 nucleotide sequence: TGTGCCAGCAGTGAAGGGCGGGCACCCTCCTACGAGCAGTACTTC. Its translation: CASSEGRAPSYEQYF.

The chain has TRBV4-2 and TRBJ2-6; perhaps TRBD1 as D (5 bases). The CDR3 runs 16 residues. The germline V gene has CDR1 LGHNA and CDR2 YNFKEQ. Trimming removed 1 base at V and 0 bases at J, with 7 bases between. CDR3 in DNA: TGTGCCAGCAGCCAAGTCGACAGCTCTGGGGCCAACGTCCTGACTTTC. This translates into CASSQVDSSGANVLTF.

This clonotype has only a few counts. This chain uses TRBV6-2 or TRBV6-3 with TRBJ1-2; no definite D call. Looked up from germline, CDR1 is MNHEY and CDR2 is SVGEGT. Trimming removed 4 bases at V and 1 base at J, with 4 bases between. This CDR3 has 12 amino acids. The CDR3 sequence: CASSWVNYGYTF. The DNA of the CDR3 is TGTGCCAGCAGTTGGGTTAACTATGGCTACACCTTC.

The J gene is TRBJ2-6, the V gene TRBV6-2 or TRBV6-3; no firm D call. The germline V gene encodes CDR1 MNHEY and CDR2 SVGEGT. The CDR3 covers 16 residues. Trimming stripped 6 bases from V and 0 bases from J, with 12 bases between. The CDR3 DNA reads TGTGCCAGCAGAAGAGGACCGAGCTCTGGGGCCAACGTCCTGACTTTC. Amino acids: CASRRGPSSGANVLTF.

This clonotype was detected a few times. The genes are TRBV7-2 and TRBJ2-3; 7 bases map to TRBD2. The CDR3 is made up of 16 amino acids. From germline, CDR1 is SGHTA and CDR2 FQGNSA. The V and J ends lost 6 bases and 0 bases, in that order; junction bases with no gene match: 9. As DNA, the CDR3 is TGTGCCAGCAGACCCCAAAGCGGGATTAGCACAGATACGCAGTATTTT. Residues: CASRPQSGISTDTQYF.

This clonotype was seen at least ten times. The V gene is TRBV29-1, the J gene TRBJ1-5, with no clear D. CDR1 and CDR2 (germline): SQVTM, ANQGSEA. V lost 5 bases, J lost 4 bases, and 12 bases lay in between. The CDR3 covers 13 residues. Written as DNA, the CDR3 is TGCAGCGTTAGGAACAGCCCTAATCAGCCCCAGCATTTT. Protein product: CSVRNSPNQPQHF.

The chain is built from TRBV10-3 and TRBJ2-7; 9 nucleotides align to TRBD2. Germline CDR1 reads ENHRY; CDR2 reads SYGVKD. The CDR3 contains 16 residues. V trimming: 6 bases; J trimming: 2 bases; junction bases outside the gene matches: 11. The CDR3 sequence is CAISPSGKLLTYEQYF. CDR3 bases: TGTGCCATCAGCCCTAGCGGGAAACTCCTCACCTACGAGCAGTACTTC.

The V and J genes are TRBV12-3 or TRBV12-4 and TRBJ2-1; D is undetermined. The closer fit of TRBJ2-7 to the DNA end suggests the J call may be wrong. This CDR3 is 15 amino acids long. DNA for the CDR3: TGTGCCAGCAGTTTATTTGGTAGCTCCTACAATGAGCAGTACTTC. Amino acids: CASSLFGSSYNEQYF.

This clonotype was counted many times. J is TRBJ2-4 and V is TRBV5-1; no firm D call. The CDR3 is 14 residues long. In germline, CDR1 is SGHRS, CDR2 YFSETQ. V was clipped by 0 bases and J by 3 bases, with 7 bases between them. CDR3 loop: CASSLGGDKNIQYF. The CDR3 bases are TGCGCCAGCAGCTTGGGCGGAGACAAAAACATTCAGTACTTC.